The 29 T cell receptor beta chains below were found in one sample sequenced in a study of shared clonotypes between healthy human individuals. Sequencing was performed with immunoSEQ multiplex PCR; in TCRdb, only in-frame clones are kept and a portion is missing. The sample lists hundreds of thousands of clones, 90% to 97% occurring once. The specimen sequenced was naive CD4+ T cells sorted from blood. Indicated subset: CD45RA+ positively selected. The receptors were gathered from a woman aged 25 to 39 in good health.

This chain's CDR3 is CASSPPGDSENTIYF. CDR3 DNA sequence: TGTGCCAGCTCACCCCCAGGGGACAGCGAAAACACCATATATTTT. The chain is built from TRBV18 and TRBJ1-3; 7 bases are a match to TRBD1. Germline CDR1 KGHSH, CDR2 LQKENI. V was pared by 3 bases and J by 6 bases, with 8 bases of the junction left unmatched. This CDR3 has 15 amino acids.

This rearrangement joins TRBV28 to TRBJ1-5; no definite D call. Germline V gene lookup returns CDR1 MDHEN and CDR2 SYDVKM. Trimming removed 7 bases at V and 4 bases at J, with 17 bases between. The CDR3 totals 15 residues. The CDR3 region is CASTPGRRTNQPQHF. The DNA of the CDR3 is TGTGCCAGCACCCCCGGACGGAGGACTAATCAGCCCCAGCATTTT.

Points on this clone: The junction differs from germline at one of its ends, possibly a read error. The chain recombines TRBV11-1 with TRBJ2-3; a weak D match, TRBD1 (6 bases). Per germline, CDR1 SGHAT and CDR2 FQDESV (reference sequence). This CDR3 has 13 residues. CDR3 coding DNA: TGTGCCAGCAACGAAATCGCAGGACACAGGGTGGATTTT. Encoded protein: CASNEIAGHRVDF.

This rearrangement joins TRBV27 to TRBJ2-3, with no clear D. The CDR3 length is 14 residues. Deletions cut 2 bases from V and 5 bases from J, with 11 bases between. Germline V gives CDR1 MNHEY, CDR2 SMNVEV (reference sequence). CDR3 DNA: TGTGCCAGCAGTTTAAGGGTAGGGATAGATACGCAGTATTTT. Its protein product is CASSLRVGIDTQYF.

J is TRBJ2-7 and V is TRBV10-3, with 10 bases fitting TRBD2. CDR1 is ENHRY and CDR2 is SYGVKD in the germline V gene. J gave up 3 bases and V 10 bases, and 9 bases lay outside the gene matches. The CDR3 spans 14 residues. CDR3 in DNA: TGTGCCACCGGAAAGCGGGAGGGAAACTACGAGCAGTACTTC. Its protein product is CATGKREGNYEQYF.

V gene TRBV15 combines with J gene TRBJ2-5, with no clear D. This CDR3 has 15 residues. Trimming took off 0 bases at V and 11 bases at J, with 19 bases between the two ends. Germline V gives CDR1 LNHNV, CDR2 YYDKDF (reference sequence). The CDR3 nucleotides are TGTGCCACCAGCAGAGATCTGGGAAAGGCAATAGAGCAGTACTTC. It codes for CATSRDLGKAIEQYF.

This chain connects TRBV7-9 to TRBJ2-3, with a tentative D call TRBD2 (7 bases). This CDR3 comprises 15 residues. Per germline, CDR1 SEHNR and CDR2 FQNEAQ (reference sequence). Trimming pared 1 base from V and 6 bases from J, leaving 14 bases between. Written as DNA, the CDR3 is TGTGCCAGCAGCTTAGGTGGGGGGGCAGCGGATACGCAGTATTTT. The encoded protein is CASSLGGGAADTQYF.

The chain couples TRBV28 to TRBJ2-1; TRBD2 agrees at 10 bases. V lost 6 bases and J lost 5; bases outside the gene matches: 7. The length of the CDR3 is 15 residues. The V gene's germline CDR1 is MDHEN and CDR2 SYDVKM. CDR3 DNA sequence: TGTGCCAGCAGCCTAGCGGGAGAAGGTAACAATGAGCAGTTCTTC. Translated: CASSLAGEGNNEQFF. The full variable domain, its missing parts supplied by reference TRBV28 and TRBJ2-1, is DVKVTQSSRYLVKRTGEKVFLECVQDMDHENMFWYRQDPGLGLRLIYFSYDVKMKEKGDIPEGYSVSREKKERFSLILESASTNQTSMYLCASSLAGEGNNEQFFGPGTRLTVL.

This clone occurred once. V and J are TRBV4-1 and TRBJ2-1; 7 bases line up with TRBD2. The CDR3 spans 15 residues. V lost 2 bases and J lost 2; bases outside the gene matches: 3. Per germline, CDR1 MGHRA and CDR2 YSYEKL. CDR3 in amino acids: CASSQLGLAYNEQFF. For the CDR3, the DNA is TGCGCCAGCAGCCAATTAGGACTAGCCTACAATGAGCAGTTCTTC.

Note on this clone: Other DNA sequences within the sample encode an identical CDR3. The V and J genes are TRBV2 and TRBJ2-5; D is ambiguous. The V gene's germline CDR1 is SNHLY and CDR2 FYNNEI. The V and J ends lost 4 bases and 2 bases respectively, with 5 bases between them. The CDR3 is made up of 12 amino acids. The CDR3: CASSVVQETQYF. Written as DNA, the CDR3 is TGTGCCAGCAGTGTAGTACAAGAGACCCAGTACTTC. Using reference TRBV2 and TRBJ2-5 for the parts outside the CDR3, the full variable domain is EPEVTQTPSHQVTQMGQEVILRCVPISNHLYFYWYRQILGQKVEFLVSFYNNEISEKSEIFDDQFSVERPDGSNFTLKIRSTKLEDSAMYFCASSVVQETQYFGPGTRLLVL.

The genes are TRBV5-1 and TRBJ1-1; TRBD1 aligns across 8 bases. The CDR3 totals 16 residues. Per germline, CDR1 SGHRS and CDR2 YFSETQ. Germline trimming cut 2 bases from V and 0 bases from J; bases unmatched to any gene: 6. CDR3 DNA: TGCGCCAGCAGCTTCGATCTGGGACAGGTGAACACTGAAGCTTTCTTT. Translation: CASSFDLGQVNTEAFF.

This clone has just one count. Other DNA sequences in the sample encode the same CDR3. The V gene is TRBV5-1, the J gene TRBJ1-3; possible D gene TRBD1, 6 bases. This CDR3 is built from 14 residues. V gave up 4 bases and J gave up 1 base, with 9 bases separating them. Germline CDR1 is SGHRS and CDR2 is YFSETQ. The DNA of the CDR3 is TGCGCCAGCAGCCCTGGGACATCTGGAAACACCATATATTTT. The encoded protein is CASSPGTSGNTIYF.

V is TRBV19 and J is TRBJ1-2; 7 nucleotides align to TRBD1. Germline lookup yields CDR1 LNHDA and CDR2 SQIVND (reference sequence). V dropped 6 bases and J dropped 4; count of bases not matched to a gene: 2. The length of the CDR3 is 12 residues. The CDR3 region has the DNA TGTGCCAGTAGCAGACAGGGCTATGGCTACACCTTC. Its protein is CASSRQGYGYTF.

The chain joins TRBV6-5 to TRBJ2-5, with 10 bases matching TRBD1. V gave up 6 bases and J gave up 5 bases; unmatched junction bases: 6. The CDR3 contains 14 residues. Germline V lookup: CDR1 MNHEY, CDR2 SVGAGI. The DNA for the CDR3 is TGTGCCAGCAGAAAAGGGGGACAGGGGGAGACCCAGTACTTC. Its translation: CASRKGGQGETQYF.

The J gene is TRBJ2-1, the V gene TRBV19; 13 bases map to TRBD2. The CDR3 length is 16 residues. With V trimmed by 6 bases and J by 9 bases, 11 bases remained unmatched. Germline V lookup: CDR1 LNHDA, CDR2 SQIVND (reference sequence). CDR3 sequence reads: CASRRSGTSGAGEQFF. The CDR3 DNA reads TGTGCCAGTAGACGAAGCGGGACTAGCGGGGCGGGTGAGCAGTTCTTC.

This clone was found once. The gene calls are TRBV28 and TRBJ1-4; TRBD1 is a possible D gene (5 bases). This CDR3 has 14 residues. CDR1 is MDHEN and CDR2 is SYDVKM in the germline V gene. Trimming took 7 bases from V and 6 from J, leaving 15 bases between them. The CDR3 reads CASKGGAGHEKLFF. CDR3 bases: TGTGCCAGCAAAGGAGGCGCAGGGCATGAAAAACTGTTTTTT.

The J gene is TRBJ2-1, the V gene TRBV6-5, with 11 bases fitting TRBD2. The ends lost 2 bases at V and 7 bases at J; junction bases unmatched: 7. The germline V gene encodes CDR1 MNHEY and CDR2 SVGAGI. This CDR3 region has 16 residues. This CDR3 reads CASSYGTSGGVNEQFF. DNA for the CDR3: TGTGCCAGCAGTTACGGGACTAGCGGAGGGGTAAATGAGCAGTTCTTC.

This clone is a singleton in its sample. This sequence joins TRBV5-4 and TRBJ1-4; 9 bases align to TRBD1. Germline V gene sequence: CDR1 SGHNT, CDR2 YYREEE (reference sequence). The length of the CDR3 is 14 residues. Unmatched junction bases numbered 4, after V lost 5 bases and J lost 5 bases. The CDR3 nucleotides are TGTGCCAGCAGTCGACAGGGGGTAAATGAAAAACTGTTTTTT. Translating gives CASSRQGVNEKLFF.

The chain couples TRBV28 to TRBJ2-1; possibly TRBD2 for D (6 bases). Deletions cut 10 bases from V and 3 bases from J, with 19 bases between. The CDR3 runs 15 residues. Per the germline V gene, CDR1 is MDHEN and CDR2 is SYDVKM. The CDR3 region is CAIHSGGDFYNEQFF. CDR3 in DNA: TGTGCCATTCATAGCGGAGGAGACTTCTACAATGAGCAGTTCTTC.

For this clone: The identical CDR3 is also encoded by other nucleotide sequences in the sample. The chain employs TRBV18 and TRBJ2-3; D not resolved. The CDR3 has 13 residues. CDR1 and CDR2 from the germline V gene are KGHSH and LQKENI. V was trimmed by 3 bases and J by 1 base, leaving 5 bases between them. CDR3 loop: CASSPLRTDTQYF. The CDR3 DNA reads TGTGCCAGCTCACCCCTACGCACAGATACGCAGTATTTT. Full variable domain (outside the CDR3, taken from reference TRBV18 and TRBJ2-3): NAGVMQNPRHLVRRRGQEARLRCSPMKGHSHVYWYRQLPEEGLKFMVYLQKENIIDESGMPKERFSAEFPKEGPSILRIQQVVRGDSAAYFCASSPLRTDTQYFGPGTRLTVL.

V usage is TRBV11-2 and J usage is TRBJ2-5; no clear D gene. The CDR3 extends over 14 amino acids. V dropped 1 base and J dropped 5 bases, with 11 bases sitting between them. Germline V lookup: CDR1 SGHAT, CDR2 FQNNGV. CDR3 sequence reads: CASSLGSFPETQYF. The CDR3 DNA sequence: TGTGCCAGCAGCTTAGGGTCTTTCCCGGAGACCCAGTACTTC.

The gene calls are TRBV29-1 and TRBJ2-5, with TRBD1 matching over 7 bases. The J call is uncertain, as TRBJ2-7 better fits the DNA end. The germline V gene has CDR1 SQVTM and CDR2 ANQGSEA. CDR3 length: 12 amino acids. The CDR3 bases are TGCAGCGTCGTTACAGGGGTAAGCGAGCAGTACTTC. The encoded protein is CSVVTGVSEQYF.

This clone has just one count. V gene TRBV19 combines with J gene TRBJ2-1; 7 nucleotides match TRBD2. CDR3 length: 18 amino acids. Trimming removed 8 bases from V and 4 bases from J; junction bases left unmatched: 20. In germline, CDR1 is LNHDA, CDR2 SQIVND (reference sequence). CDR3 amino acids: CASGPTATTRGRYNEQFF. As DNA, the CDR3 is TGTGCCAGTGGCCCCACCGCCACTACTCGCGGGAGATACAATGAGCAGTTCTTC.

In its sample, this clone was seen once. This chain links TRBV7-9 with TRBJ2-7; 7 bases are a match to TRBD1. From germline, CDR1 is SEHNR and CDR2 FQNEAQ (reference sequence). V was clipped by 5 bases and J by 3 bases; unmatched bases: 7. CDR3 size: 14 residues. The CDR3 coding sequence is TGTGCCAGCAGCCCGTGGGACAGAGTCTACGAGCAGTACTTC. As protein: CASSPWDRVYEQYF.

The table lists this clone with a count of one. The genes are TRBV28 and TRBJ1-5; weak D call: TRBD1 (5 bases). Per the germline V gene, CDR1 is MDHEN and CDR2 is SYDVKM. There are 15 residues in the CDR3. The V and J ends lost 6 bases and 3 bases respectively, with 15 bases between them. The CDR3 here is CASRPRGAVNQPQHF. CDR3 in DNA: TGTGCCAGCAGGCCCCGTGGGGCAGTCAATCAGCCCCAGCATTTT.

This clone was found once. The chain has TRBV28 and TRBJ1-3; 7 bases map to TRBD1. The CDR3 length is 17 residues. The germline gives CDR1 MDHEN, CDR2 SYDVKM. V was pared by 6 bases and J by 4 bases, with 15 bases of the junction left unmatched. The CDR3 sequence: CASRAPEGAFDGNTIYF. The CDR3 coding sequence is TGTGCCAGCAGGGCCCCGGAGGGGGCCTTCGACGGAAACACCATATATTTT.

V and J are TRBV13 and TRBJ1-2, with 7 bases lining up with TRBD1. Losses at the gene ends were 3 bases for V and 14 bases for J; bases not matched to a gene: 12. The V gene's germline CDR1 is PRHDT and CDR2 FYEKMQ (reference sequence). This CDR3 contains 13 residues. CDR3 nucleotides: TGTGCCAGCAGCTTGGGACAGAACTATGGCTTTACCTTC. Translation gives CASSLGQNYGFTF.

V and J are TRBV5-4 and TRBJ2-7, with 10 bases aligning to TRBD2. Trimming cost V 6 bases and J 2 bases; bases outside gene matches: 11. Germline loops: CDR1 SGHNT, CDR2 YYREEE (reference sequence). CDR3 size: 16 residues. For the CDR3, the DNA is TGTGCCAGCACCCGGGGGGCTAGCGGGAGTCCCTACGAGCAGTACTTC. Protein product: CASTRGASGSPYEQYF.

The chain links TRBV5-1 to TRBJ2-2, with a weak D call TRBD2 (5 bases). Germline V lookup: CDR1 SGHRS, CDR2 YFSETQ. CDR3 length: 14 amino acids. V was clipped by 3 bases and J by 2 bases, with 8 bases between them. The CDR3 reads CASSSDSNTGELFF. As DNA, the CDR3 is TGCGCCAGCAGCTCGGACTCAAACACCGGGGAGCTGTTTTTT.